The clone carrying this T cell receptor beta chain was seen just once. Libraries were prepared by immunoSEQ multiplex PCR; TCRdb keeps only in-frame clonotypes and omits some of them. This sample has hundreds of thousands of clones, with around 87% found just once. Germline values: CDR1 MNHEY, CDR2 SVGAGI. V lost 3 bases and J lost 2; bases outside the gene matches: 6. The length of the CDR3 is 15 residues. This sample was taken from a study of shared T cell receptors in the human thymus. The data also belong to a second study, concerning human thymus T cells. That work states: In corrective heart surgery, resections were taken, and these provided the thymus tissue. Thymic and blood repertoires appeared to carry a bias in their V and J gene usage. Among unrelated individuals, related research reported thymic repertoires that overlapped highly.

What was sequenced was thymocytes. The TCR was taken from a boy less than two years old with a congenital heart defect. V gene TRBV6-5 combines with J gene TRBJ1-2, with 7 bases identical to TRBD1. In nucleotides, the CDR3 is TGTGCCAGCAGTTATGCGGACAGGATAAACTATGGCTACACCTTC. Its translation: CASSYADRINYGYTF.